This is a list of T cell receptor beta chains from one sample in a study of identical twins. TCRdb re-called the 5' RACE reads with MiXCR, one entry per CDR3 protein. The sample includes 1.5 million or so distinct CDR3 sequences, 32% of them seen just once. Source material: cord blood. The receptors stem from a newborn girl in good health. The CDR3 runs from the conserved cysteine through the conserved F or W. A D gene is named only where the DNA matches it firmly. Clone size is shown for a subset of rows, as once, few, many or a class of expanded clone.

few,TRBV11-2,TRBJ1-1,TRBD1,CASSLLTGAEAFF,TGTGCCAGCAGCTTACTAACAGGGGCTGAAGCTTTCTTT
few,TRBV29-1,TRBJ1-4,NA,CSASGAQANEKLFF,TGCAGCGCGTCGGGGGCGCAAGCTAATGAAAAACTGTTTTTT
few,TRBV25-1,TRBJ2-7,NA,CASSEGGGPWYF,TGTGCCAGCAGTGAAGGAGGCGGCCCTTGGTACTTC
NA,TRBV28,TRBJ2-4,NA,CASSPSIRTKNIQYF,TGTGCCAGCAGCCCGTCAATAAGGACCAAAAACATTCAGTACTTC
NA,TRBV4-1,TRBJ2-3,NA,CAGSQDWGAQYF,TGCGCCGGCAGCCAAGACTGGGGGGCGCAGTATTTT
few,TRBV2,TRBJ2-1,TRBD1,CASRDPGQGGNEQFF,TGTGCCAGCAGGGATCCGGGACAGGGGGGCAATGAGCAGTTCTTC
few,TRBV15,TRBJ2-7,NA,CATSRERTGYEQYF,TGTGCCACCAGCAGAGAACGTACGGGATACGAGCAGTACTTC
NA,TRBV20-1,TRBJ1-2,TRBD1,CSARWPGQGNYGYTF,TGCAGTGCTAGATGGCCGGGACAGGGTAACTATGGCTACACCTTC
NA,TRBV12-3/TRBV12-4,TRBJ2-1,TRBD1,CASSARTGRGSYNEQFF,TGTGCCAGCAGTGCCCGGACAGGGCGAGGGTCCTACAATGAGCAGTTCTTC
NA,TRBV5-1,TRBJ2-4,NA,CASSLQDIQYF,TGCGCCAGCAGCTTGCAGGACATTCAGTACTTC
NA,TRBV7-6,TRBJ2-1,NA,CASSPPSGPRGDNEQFF,TGTGCCAGCAGCCCGCCGTCCGGGCCCAGGGGGGACAATGAGCAGTTCTTC
few,TRBV4-2,TRBJ2-3,TRBD1,CASSQALDRGRTDTQYF,TGTGCCAGCAGCCAAGCCTTGGACAGGGGGCGGACAGATACGCAGTATTTT
few,TRBV4-1,TRBJ2-4,TRBD1,CASSARDRGSDIQYF,TGCGCCAGCAGCGCCCGGGACAGGGGATCGGACATTCAGTACTTC
few,TRBV10-3,TRBJ2-5,NA,CAISAPLQETQYF,TGTGCCATCAGTGCCCCCCTACAAGAGACCCAGTACTTC
NA,TRBV10-3,TRBJ1-1,NA,CAISTGRNTEAFF,TGTGCCATCAGTACGGGGCGGAACACTGAAGCTTTCTTT
NA,TRBV7-9,TRBJ2-7,NA,CASSLGGLGEQYF,TGTGCCAGCAGCTTAGGGGGACTCGGCGAGCAGTACTTC
few,TRBV5-1,TRBJ2-1,NA,CASRPPGHQYVEQFF,TGCGCCAGCAGACCCCCGGGACACCAATACGTTGAGCAGTTCTTC
many,TRBV20-1,TRBJ2-1,TRBD2,CSARSSGRAHEQFF,TGCAGTGCTAGATCTAGCGGGAGGGCCCATGAGCAGTTCTTC
NA,TRBV15,TRBJ2-7,NA,CATSREGRLSTRVYEQYF,TGTGCCACCAGCAGAGAGGGGAGGCTAAGTACGAGAGTCTACGAGCAGTACTTC
NA,TRBV7-9,TRBJ1-4,TRBD1,CACSLGDRVNEKLFF,TGTGCCTGCAGCTTGGGGGACAGGGTAAACGAAAAACTGTTTTTT
NA,TRBV12-3/TRBV12-4,TRBJ2-7,NA,CASSPTTGAYEQYF,TGTGCCAGCAGCCCTACGACAGGCGCCTACGAGCAGTACTTC
few,TRBV7-6,TRBJ1-6,NA,CASSPGADSPLHF,TGTGCCAGCAGCCCCGGGGCGGATTCACCCCTCCACTTT
NA,TRBV29-1,TRBJ1-1,NA,CSEGTRTEAFF,TGCAGCGAAGGGACCCGAACTGAAGCTTTCTTT
NA,TRBV7-9,TRBJ2-1,NA,CASSLNLGVIDEQFF,TGTGCCAGCAGCTTAAATTTAGGAGTGATCGATGAGCAGTTCTTC
NA,TRBV4-1,TRBJ1-1,NA,CASSQEAQGVNTEAFF,TGCGCCAGCAGCCAAGAAGCACAGGGCGTAAACACTGAAGCTTTCTTT
NA,TRBV27,TRBJ2-4,NA,CASSRLRDLAKNIQYF,TGTGCCAGCAGCCGCCTGAGGGATTTAGCCAAAAACATTCAGTACTTC
NA,TRBV6-5,TRBJ2-6,TRBD1,CASSRSTGVSGANVLTF,TGTGCCAGCAGTCGTAGTACAGGGGTTTCTGGGGCCAACGTCCTGACTTTC
few,TRBV7-7,TRBJ2-5,NA,CASSPGAGRQETQYF,TGTGCTAGCAGCCCTGGGGCAGGGAGGCAAGAGACCCAGTACTTC
few,TRBV6-5,TRBJ1-1,TRBD1,CASSYAGTGNTEAFF,TGTGCCAGCAGTTACGCCGGGACAGGGAACACTGAAGCTTTCTTT
NA,TRBV27,TRBJ2-3,TRBD2,CASSLGAGGPSDTQYF,TGTGCCAGCAGTTTAGGAGCGGGAGGCCCGTCAGATACGCAGTATTTT
NA,TRBV20-1,TRBJ2-2,NA,CSARASGGTGELFF,TGCAGTGCTAGAGCTAGTGGGGGGACCGGGGAGCTGTTTTTT
NA,TRBV28,TRBJ2-5,TRBD2,CASRPGLAGSETQYF,TGTGCCAGCAGGCCGGGACTAGCGGGAAGCGAGACCCAGTACTTC
few,TRBV14,TRBJ1-4,NA,CASSQVRTVNEKLFF,TGTGCCAGCAGCCAAGTCCGGACGGTTAATGAAAAACTGTTTTTT
NA,TRBV20-1,TRBJ2-1,TRBD2,CSATQEVAGTYNEKFF,TGCAGTGCTACTCAAGAGGTAGCGGGAACATACAATGAGAAGTTCTTC
NA,TRBV4-1,TRBJ2-7,NA,CASSLIPGPNYEQYF,TGCGCCAGCAGCCTTATACCGGGACCAAACTACGAGCAGTACTTC
NA,TRBV28,TRBJ1-6,NA,CASSLWGYNSPLHF,TGTGCCAGCAGTTTATGGGGTTATAATTCACCCCTCCACTTT
few,TRBV20-1,TRBJ2-3,NA,CSAGPGAVYPQYF,TGCAGTGCGGGCCCAGGGGCAGTATATCCGCAGTATTTT
few,TRBV2,TRBJ2-7,TRBD2,CASSRLAGAVYEQYF,TGTGCCAGCAGCCGACTAGCGGGAGCCGTCTACGAGCAGTACTTC
few,TRBV5-1,TRBJ1-6,NA,CASSPQSGERSPLHF,TGCGCCAGCAGCCCCCAGTCAGGGGAGCGGTCACCCCTCCACTTT
NA,TRBV3-1,TRBJ1-1,TRBD1,CASSQPGQQSAPGGSNTEAFF,TGTGCCAGCAGCCAGCCGGGACAGCAAAGCGCTCCGGGGGGATCGAACACTGAAGCTTTCTTT
NA,TRBV28,TRBJ1-2,TRBD1,CASRYRGLLRADGYTF,TGTGCCAGCAGGTACAGGGGACTACTAAGAGCGGATGGCTACACCTTC
NA,TRBV12-3/TRBV12-4,TRBJ2-7,NA,CASSPHGTASYEQYF,TGTGCCAGCAGTCCCCATGGGACTGCTTCCTACGAGCAGTACTTC
NA,TRBV6-5,TRBJ2-5,NA,CASKRGRNNNEQYF,TGTGCCAGCAAGAGGGGACGGAACAACAATGAGCAGTACTTC
NA,TRBV5-6,TRBJ2-1,NA,CASSTPKSRLNEQFF,TGTGCCAGCAGCACGCCTAAGTCGAGGTTGAATGAGCAGTTCTTC
few,TRBV25-1,TRBJ2-3,NA,CASSSPPPGADTQYF,TGTGCCAGCAGTTCTCCCCCGCCGGGGGCAGATACGCAGTATTTT
NA,TRBV20-1,TRBJ1-5,TRBD1,CSAGRQGRLPQHF,TGCAGTGCTGGTCGACAGGGGAGGTTACCCCAGCATTTT
few,TRBV29-1,TRBJ1-1,NA,CSVDSTGQMNTEAFF,TGCAGCGTTGACTCCACTGGACAGATGAACACTGAAGCTTTCTTT
few,TRBV2,TRBJ2-3,TRBD2,CASSGRLASTQYF,TGTGCCAGCAGTGGCCGACTAGCCTCTACGCAGTATTTT
many,TRBV4-1,TRBJ1-6,NA,CASSQDRGSPLHF,TGCGCCAGCAGCCAAGACAGGGGTTCACCCCTCCACTTT
NA,TRBV27,TRBJ1-1,NA,CASSPTTGVTEAFF,TGTGCCAGCAGTCCGACGACGGGGGTCACTGAAGCTTTCTTT
NA,TRBV20-1,TRBJ1-2,NA,CSAQTTGTYGYTF,TGCAGTGCGCAGACCACAGGGACCTATGGCTACACCTTC
NA,TRBV3-1,TRBJ1-4,NA,CASSPRDRENEKLLF,TGTGCCAGCAGTCCCCGGGACCGGGAGAATGAAAAACTGCTTTTT
NA,TRBV28,TRBJ2-7,TRBD1,CASRDRTGRYEQYF,TGTGCCAGCAGAGACAGGACAGGGCGGTACGAGCAGTACTTC
NA,TRBV23-1,TRBJ1-1,NA,CASSQRCRFVLWSTEAFF,TGCGCCAGCAGTCAACGTTGCAGGTTCGTCTTGTGGAGCACTGAAGCTTTCTTT
few,TRBV5-1,TRBJ2-5,TRBD1,CASSYGQGAETQYF,TGCGCCAGCAGTTACGGACAGGGAGCTGAGACCCAGTACTTC
few,TRBV3-1,TRBJ2-1,TRBD1,CASSPGPGTGTSYNEQFF,TGTGCCAGCAGCCCAGGTCCCGGGACAGGGACCTCCTACAATGAGCAGTTCTTC
NA,TRBV11-2,TRBJ2-1,TRBD2,CASSLVGSGGANEQFF,TGTGCCAGCAGCTTAGTGGGTAGCGGGGGGGCAAATGAGCAGTTCTTC
NA,TRBV18,TRBJ2-5,NA,CASSPTSPGKTQYF,TGTGCCAGCTCCCCCACATCCCCGGGAAAGACCCAGTACTTC
NA,TRBV28,TRBJ2-1,NA,CASSPIGGYNEQFF,TGTGCCAGCAGCCCCATTGGCGGCTACAATGAGCAGTTCTTC